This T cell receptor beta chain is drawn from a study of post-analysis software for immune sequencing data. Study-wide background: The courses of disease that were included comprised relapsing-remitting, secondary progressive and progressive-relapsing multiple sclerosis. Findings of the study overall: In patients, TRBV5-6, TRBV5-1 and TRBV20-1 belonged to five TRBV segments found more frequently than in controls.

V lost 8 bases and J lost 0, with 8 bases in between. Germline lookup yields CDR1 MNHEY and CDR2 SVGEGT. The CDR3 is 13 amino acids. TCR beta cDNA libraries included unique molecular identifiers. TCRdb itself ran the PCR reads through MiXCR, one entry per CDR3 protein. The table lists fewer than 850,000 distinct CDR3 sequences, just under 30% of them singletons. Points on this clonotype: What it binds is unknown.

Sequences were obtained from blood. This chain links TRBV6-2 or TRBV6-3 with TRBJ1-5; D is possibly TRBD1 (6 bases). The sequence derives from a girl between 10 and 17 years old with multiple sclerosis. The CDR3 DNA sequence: TGTGCCAGCCGGGACACTAGCAATCAGCCCCAGCATTTT. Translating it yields CASRDTSNQPQHF.